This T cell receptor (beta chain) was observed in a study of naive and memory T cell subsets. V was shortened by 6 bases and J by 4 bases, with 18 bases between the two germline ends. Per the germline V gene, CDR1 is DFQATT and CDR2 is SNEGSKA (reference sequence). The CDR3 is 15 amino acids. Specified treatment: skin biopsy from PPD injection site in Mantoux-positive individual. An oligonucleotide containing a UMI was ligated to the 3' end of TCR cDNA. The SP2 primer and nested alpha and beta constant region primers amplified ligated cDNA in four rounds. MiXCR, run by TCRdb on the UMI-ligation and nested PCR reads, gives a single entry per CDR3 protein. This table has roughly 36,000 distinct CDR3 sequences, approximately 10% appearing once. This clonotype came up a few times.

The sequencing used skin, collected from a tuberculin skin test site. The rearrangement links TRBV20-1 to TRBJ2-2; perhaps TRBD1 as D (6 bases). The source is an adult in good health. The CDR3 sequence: CSAGRGQSPTGELFF. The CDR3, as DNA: TGCAGTGCCGGCCGAGGACAGAGTCCCACCGGGGAGCTGTTTTTT.